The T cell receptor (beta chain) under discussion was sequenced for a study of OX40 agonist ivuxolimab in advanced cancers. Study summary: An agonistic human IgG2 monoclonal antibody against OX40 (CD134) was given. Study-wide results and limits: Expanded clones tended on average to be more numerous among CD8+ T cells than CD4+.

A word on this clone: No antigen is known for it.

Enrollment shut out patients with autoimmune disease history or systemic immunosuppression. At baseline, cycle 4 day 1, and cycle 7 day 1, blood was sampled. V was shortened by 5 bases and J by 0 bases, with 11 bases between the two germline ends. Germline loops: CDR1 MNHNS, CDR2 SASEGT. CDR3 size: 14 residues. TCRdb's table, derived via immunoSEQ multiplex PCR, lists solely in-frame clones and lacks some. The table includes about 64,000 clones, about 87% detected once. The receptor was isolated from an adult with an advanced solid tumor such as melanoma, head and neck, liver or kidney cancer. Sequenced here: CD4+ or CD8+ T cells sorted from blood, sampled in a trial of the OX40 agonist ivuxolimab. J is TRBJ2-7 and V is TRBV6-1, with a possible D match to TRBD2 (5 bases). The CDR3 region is CASSNGRGSYEQYF. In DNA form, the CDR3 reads TGTGCCAGCAGTAATGGACGGGGCTCCTACGAGCAGTACTTC.